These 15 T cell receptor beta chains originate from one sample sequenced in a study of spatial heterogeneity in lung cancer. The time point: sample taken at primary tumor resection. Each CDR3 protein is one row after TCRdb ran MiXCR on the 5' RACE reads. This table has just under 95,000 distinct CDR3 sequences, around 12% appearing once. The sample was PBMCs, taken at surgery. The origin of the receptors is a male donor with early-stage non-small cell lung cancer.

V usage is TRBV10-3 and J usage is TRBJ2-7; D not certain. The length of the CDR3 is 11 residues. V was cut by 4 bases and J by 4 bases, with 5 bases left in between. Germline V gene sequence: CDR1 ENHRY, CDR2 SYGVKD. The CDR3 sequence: CAISGGYEQYF. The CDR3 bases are TGTGCCATCAGTGGGGGTTACGAGCAGTACTTC.

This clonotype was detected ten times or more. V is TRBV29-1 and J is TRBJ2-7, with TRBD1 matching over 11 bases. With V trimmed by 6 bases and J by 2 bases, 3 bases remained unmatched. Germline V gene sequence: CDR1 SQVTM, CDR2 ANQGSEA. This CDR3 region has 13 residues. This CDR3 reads CSVRTGGTYEQYF. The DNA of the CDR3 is TGCAGCGTCCGGACAGGGGGCACCTACGAGCAGTACTTC.

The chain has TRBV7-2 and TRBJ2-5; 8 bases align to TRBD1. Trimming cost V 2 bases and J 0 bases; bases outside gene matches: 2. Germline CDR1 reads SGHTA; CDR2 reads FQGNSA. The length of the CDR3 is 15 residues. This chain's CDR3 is CASSLRTGYQETQYF. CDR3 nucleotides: TGTGCCAGCAGCTTACGGACAGGGTACCAAGAGACCCAGTACTTC.

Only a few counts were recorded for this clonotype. CDR3 coding DNA: TGTGCCAGCAGTGAATGGGGTTACAATGAGCAGTTCTTC. The encoded protein is CASSEWGYNEQFF. The V gene is TRBV25-1, the J gene TRBJ2-1; no clear D. Germline values: CDR1 MGHDK, CDR2 SYGVNS. Trimming pared 1 base from V and 4 bases from J, leaving 5 bases between. CDR3 size: 13 residues.

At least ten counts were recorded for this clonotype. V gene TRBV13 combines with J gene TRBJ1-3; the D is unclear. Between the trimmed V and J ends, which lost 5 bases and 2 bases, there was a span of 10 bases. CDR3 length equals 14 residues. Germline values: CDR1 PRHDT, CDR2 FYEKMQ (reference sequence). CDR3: CASSGGGPGNTIYF. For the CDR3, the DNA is TGTGCCAGCAGCGGTGGAGGGCCTGGAAACACCATATATTTT.

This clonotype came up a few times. The DNA for the CDR3 is TGTGCCAGCAGTTTACCGGGCTACGAGCAGTACTTC. Protein product: CASSLPGYEQYF. The chain is built from TRBV28 and TRBJ2-7, with D unclear. The germline V and J ends were trimmed by 2 bases and 3 bases, with 5 bases remaining between them. The germline CDR1 and CDR2 sequences are MDHEN and SYDVKM. CDR3 length equals 12 residues.

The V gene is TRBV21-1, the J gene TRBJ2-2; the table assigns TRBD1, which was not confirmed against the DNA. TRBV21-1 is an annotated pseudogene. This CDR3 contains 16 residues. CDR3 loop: CASRPLDRVNTGELFF. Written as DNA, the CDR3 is TGTGCCAGCCGACCCTTGGACAGGGTCAACACCGGGGAGCTGTTTTTT.

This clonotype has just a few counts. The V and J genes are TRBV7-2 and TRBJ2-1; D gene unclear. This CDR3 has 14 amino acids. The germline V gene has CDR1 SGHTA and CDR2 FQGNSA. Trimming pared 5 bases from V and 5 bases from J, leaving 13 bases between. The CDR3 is CASSPLHANNEQFF. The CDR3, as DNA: TGTGCCAGCAGCCCCCTCCACGCGAACAATGAGCAGTTCTTC. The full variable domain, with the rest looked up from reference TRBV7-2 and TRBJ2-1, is GAGVSQSPSNKVTEKGKDVELRCDPISGHTALYWYRQSLGQGLEFLIYFQGNSAPDKSGLPSDRFSAERTGGSVSTLTIQRTQQEDSAVYLCASSPLHANNEQFFGPGTRLTVL.

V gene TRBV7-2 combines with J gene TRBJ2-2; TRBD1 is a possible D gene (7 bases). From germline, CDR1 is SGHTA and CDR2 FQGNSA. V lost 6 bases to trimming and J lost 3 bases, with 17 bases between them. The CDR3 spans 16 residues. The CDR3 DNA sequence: TGTGCCAGCAGGTCCCCGGGCAGGGGGGACACCGGGGAGCTGTTTTTT. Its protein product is CASRSPGRGDTGELFF.

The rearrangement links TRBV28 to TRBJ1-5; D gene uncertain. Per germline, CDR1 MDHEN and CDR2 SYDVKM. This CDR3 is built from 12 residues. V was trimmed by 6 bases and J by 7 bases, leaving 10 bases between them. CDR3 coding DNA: TGTGCCAGCAGGAGCGGTGGCCAGCCCCAGCATTTT. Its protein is CASRSGGQPQHF.

For the CDR3, the DNA is TGTGCCAGCAGCTTGCTCGGCAGGGGGGCGGAGCAGTACTTC. It yields the protein CASSLLGRGAEQYF. This chain joins TRBV5-6 and TRBJ2-7; perhaps TRBD1 as D (7 bases). V lost 1 base, J lost 7 bases, and 15 bases lay in between. Germline CDR1 reads SGHDT; CDR2 reads YYEEEE. The CDR3 sequence is 14 residues long.

CDR3 region: CASSLTRDSTDTQYF. The CDR3 coding sequence is TGTGCCAGCAGCTTAACCAGGGATAGCACAGATACGCAGTATTTT. The chain recombines TRBV7-3 with TRBJ2-3, with D maybe TRBD1 (5 bases). Germline V gene sequence: CDR1 SGHTA, CDR2 FQGTGA. Trimming left V 0 bases short and J 0 bases short, with 7 bases between. There are 15 residues in the CDR3.

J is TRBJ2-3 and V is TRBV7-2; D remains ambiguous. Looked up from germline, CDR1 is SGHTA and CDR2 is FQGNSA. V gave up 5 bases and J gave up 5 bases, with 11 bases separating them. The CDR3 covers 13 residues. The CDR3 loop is CASSAHVQDTQYF. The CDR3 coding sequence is TGTGCCAGCAGCGCCCATGTACAAGATACGCAGTATTTT.

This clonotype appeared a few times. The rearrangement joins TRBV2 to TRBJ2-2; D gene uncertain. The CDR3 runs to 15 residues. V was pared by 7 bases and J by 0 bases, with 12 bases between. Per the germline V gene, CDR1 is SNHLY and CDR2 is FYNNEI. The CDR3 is CASTDTTTNTGELFF. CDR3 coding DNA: TGTGCCAGCACAGACACGACGACGAACACCGGGGAGCTGTTTTTT.

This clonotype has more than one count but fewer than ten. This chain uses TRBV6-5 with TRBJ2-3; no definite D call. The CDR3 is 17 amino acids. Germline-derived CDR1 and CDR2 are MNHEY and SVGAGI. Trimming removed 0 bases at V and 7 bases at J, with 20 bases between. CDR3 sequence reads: CASSYSDLAASSHTQYF. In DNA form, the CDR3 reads TGTGCCAGCAGTTACTCGGATCTGGCGGCTAGTTCCCATACGCAGTATTTT.